The 26 T cell receptor beta chains reported below all come from one sample, sequenced in a study of post-analysis software for immune sequencing data. Study-wide findings and caveats: In patients, TRBV5-6, TRBV5-1 and TRBV20-1 belonged to roughly 5 TRBV segments found more frequently than in controls.

These receptors' targets are unknown. Unique molecular identifiers tagged the TCR beta cDNA libraries. MiXCR, run by TCRdb on the PCR reads, gives a single entry per CDR3 protein. The sample has around 500,000 distinct CDR3 sequences, around a third seen once; the top ten hold about 6%. Material: blood. The receptors come from a girl between 2 and 17 years old with multiple sclerosis.

The J gene is TRBJ2-7, the V gene TRBV6-1; TRBD1 matches 11 bases. After removal of 2 bases from V and 3 bases from J, the junction contained 6 bases not matched to a gene. Germline loops: CDR1 MNHNS, CDR2 SASEGT. This CDR3 comprises 16 residues. In nucleotides, the CDR3 is TGTGCCAGCAGTGAACGAATCGGGACAGGGGGCTACGAGCAGTACTTC. Translated: CASSERIGTGGYEQYF.

The gene calls are TRBV12-3 or TRBV12-4 and TRBJ1-1, with D tentatively TRBD1 (6 bases). With 11 bases removed from V and 4 bases from J, the gap between germline ends came to 17 bases. The CDR3 is made up of 13 amino acids. CDR3 DNA sequence: TGTGCCGGCAAGGCAGGGGACTTCACTGAAGCTTTCTTT. Its protein is CAGKAGDFTEAFF.

The genes are TRBV27 and TRBJ2-3; D may be TRBD1 or TRBD2 (5 bases each). Germline CDR1 is MNHEY and CDR2 is SMNVEV (reference sequence). V was trimmed by 1 base and J by 2 bases, leaving 22 bases between them. The CDR3 loop spans 19 amino acids. CDR3 region: CASSLFGVGDPGHTDTQYF. Here the CDR3 DNA reads TGTGCCAGCAGTTTATTTGGGGTGGGGGACCCCGGACACACAGATACGCAGTATTTT.

This chain links TRBV6-5 with TRBJ1-2; D call uncertain. The CDR3 has 14 amino acids. The ends were cut back, 6 bases at V and 0 bases at J, with 11 bases in the middle. The germline CDR1 and CDR2 sequences are MNHEY and SVGAGI. This CDR3 reads CASSPLASNYGYTF. In DNA form, the CDR3 reads TGTGCCAGCAGCCCCCTTGCCTCTAACTATGGCTACACCTTC.

This clonotype was detected a few times. This chain links TRBV20-1 with TRBJ2-5; D gene unclear. Germline V CDR1 and CDR2: DFQATT, SNEGSKA (reference sequence). The CDR3 spans 12 residues. Trimming pared 3 bases from V and 7 bases from J, leaving 12 bases between. CDR3 nucleotide sequence: TGCAGTGCTAGGGCCAATTTCGGGACCCAGTACTTC. Translation gives CSARANFGTQYF.

A few counts support this clonotype. V and J are TRBV12-3 or TRBV12-4 and TRBJ2-3; the match to TRBD2 covers 9 bases. Unmatched junction bases numbered 13, after V lost 6 bases and J lost 0 bases. The CDR3 is 18 amino acids. CDR3 DNA: TGTGCCAGCAGCCCATCCAGCGGGGGGTCCCCTAGCACAGATACGCAGTATTTT. Encoded protein: CASSPSSGGSPSTDTQYF.

This clonotype was observed a handful of times. This sequence joins TRBV6-5 and TRBJ2-7; 11 bases line up with TRBD1. The assigned J gene may be wrong: the sequence end matches TRBJ2-5 better. CDR1 MNHEY and CDR2 SVGAGI come from the germline V gene. CDR3 size: 15 residues. The DNA of the CDR3 is TGTGCCAGCAGTCCCGGGACAGGGGGTTGGGAGACCCAGTACTTC. This translates into CASSPGTGGWETQYF.

This clonotype was seen a handful of times. V gene TRBV6-6 combines with J gene TRBJ2-3, with D possibly being TRBD1 (6 bases). The germline V and J ends were trimmed by 6 bases and 5 bases, with 18 bases remaining between them. This CDR3 is 15 amino acids long. Per germline, CDR1 MNHNY and CDR2 SVGAGI (reference sequence). This CDR3 reads CASSIPGQLGDTQYF. CDR3 bases: TGTGCCAGCAGCATTCCAGGACAGCTCGGAGATACGCAGTATTTT.

The CDR3, as DNA: TGCAGTGCTGGGACAGGCGGAGGCAACTATGGCTACACCTTC. It specifies CSAGTGGGNYGYTF. The chain carries TRBV20-1 and TRBJ1-2, with 8 bases lining up with TRBD1. CDR1 and CDR2 (germline): DFQATT, SNEGSKA (reference sequence). CDR3 length equals 14 residues. After removal of 5 bases from V and 2 bases from J, the junction contained 7 bases not matched to a gene.

This clonotype was found a few times. This chain joins TRBV5-8 and TRBJ2-5; 7 bases map to TRBD2. Germline-derived CDR1 and CDR2 are SGHTS and YDEGEE. Trimming took 5 bases from V and 10 from J; bases not matched to a gene: 11. The CDR3 contains 13 residues. The CDR3, as DNA: TGTGCCAGCAGAATGACCTCCGGGAGGAGCCAGTACTTC. Amino acid sequence: CASRMTSGRSQYF.

This clonotype appeared many times. The gene calls are TRBV7-9 and TRBJ1-2, with a tentative D call TRBD1 (5 bases). The ends were cut back, 5 bases at V and 4 bases at J, with 20 bases in the middle. This CDR3 is built from 16 residues. Germline lookup yields CDR1 SEHNR and CDR2 FQNEAQ (reference sequence). CDR3 bases: TGTGCCAGCAGCCCCCTTGGGACGGCCTTGGGCTATGGCTACACCTTC. It is translated as CASSPLGTALGYGYTF.

In its sample, this clonotype was seen a few times. The rearrangement links TRBV4-1 to TRBJ2-1; TRBD1 aligns across 8 bases. CDR1 and CDR2 from the germline V gene are MGHRA and YSYEKL. V gave up 4 bases and J gave up 6 bases; unmatched junction bases: 8. The CDR3 sequence is 15 residues long. The CDR3 loop reads CASSRLQGGFNEQFF. DNA of the CDR3: TGCGCCAGCAGCCGGCTACAGGGGGGATTCAATGAGCAGTTCTTC.

J is TRBJ1-1 and V is TRBV11-2, with D possibly TRBD1 on 6 matching bases. Trimming shortened V by 2 bases and J by 10 bases, and 14 bases separated the two germline ends. Germline V gene data show CDR1 as SGHAT and CDR2 as FQNNGV. The CDR3 has 13 amino acids. CDR3 protein: CASSLTIRGSAFF. The DNA of the CDR3 is TGTGCCAGCAGCTTAACCATCAGGGGATCAGCTTTCTTT.

The V and J genes are TRBV10-3 and TRBJ1-2; D uncertain. V was shortened by 3 bases and J by 6 bases, with 11 bases between the two germline ends. The CDR3 loop spans 13 amino acids. The germline gives CDR1 ENHRY, CDR2 SYGVKD. CDR3 sequence: CAISDGRTDGYTF. The CDR3 bases are TGTGCCATCAGTGACGGCAGAACAGATGGCTACACCTTC.

J is TRBJ1-5 and V is TRBV7-8, with a weak D call TRBD1 (5 bases). CDR1 is SGHVS and CDR2 is FQNEAQ in the germline V gene. V lost 5 bases, J lost 0 bases, and 20 bases lay in between. The CDR3 has 18 amino acids. DNA for the CDR3: TGTGCCAGCAGCCCGAGCTTTCCGGGACTGAATAGCAATCAGCCCCAGCATTTT. As protein: CASSPSFPGLNSNQPQHF. Complete variable domain (other parts from reference TRBV7-8 and TRBJ1-5): GAGVSQSPRYKVAKRGQDVALRCDPISGHVSLFWYQQALGQGPEFLTYFQNEAQLDKSGLPSDRFFAERPEGSVSTLKIQRTQQEDSAVYLCASSPSFPGLNSNQPQHFGDGTRLSIL.

This chain connects TRBV7-2 to TRBJ2-7, with TRBD2 identical over 9 bases. This CDR3 is 16 amino acids long. V shed 4 bases and J 0 bases; nucleotides not matched to a gene: 7. Germline lookup yields CDR1 SGHTA and CDR2 FQGNSA. The CDR3 is CASSSQAGGYSYEQYF. DNA of the CDR3: TGTGCCAGCAGCTCGCAAGCGGGGGGATACTCCTACGAGCAGTACTTC.

The rearrangement joins TRBV12-3 or TRBV12-4 to TRBJ2-5; no clear D gene. The length of the CDR3 is 12 residues. The V and J ends lost 5 bases and 11 bases respectively, with 15 bases between them. The CDR3 region has the DNA TGTGCCAGCAGTACCAGGTCTTCGGAGCAGTACTTC. It codes for CASSTRSSEQYF.

Only a few counts were recorded for this clonotype. The J gene is TRBJ1-2, the V gene TRBV10-3; D is uncertain. V was cut by 6 bases and J by 0 bases, with 8 bases left in between. The CDR3 has 13 amino acids. Looked up from germline, CDR1 is ENHRY and CDR2 is SYGVKD. The CDR3 bases are TGTGCCATCAGGGCGGACCCTAACTATGGCTACACCTTC. Translation gives CAIRADPNYGYTF.

There are a few counts of this clonotype. The J gene is TRBJ2-1, the V gene TRBV20-1; TRBD2 matches at 9 bases. The ends lost 4 bases at V and 1 base at J; junction bases unmatched: 5. Germline values: CDR1 DFQATT, CDR2 SNEGSKA (reference sequence). CDR3 size: 15 residues. The CDR3 reads CSAKRLAGSYNEQFF. The CDR3 bases are TGCAGTGCTAAACGGCTAGCGGGGTCCTACAATGAGCAGTTCTTC.

CDR3 amino acids: CASSLQGLVGYEQYF. As DNA, the CDR3 is TGTGCCAGCAGCTTGCAGGGCCTCGTGGGCTACGAGCAGTACTTC. This sequence joins TRBV5-6 and TRBJ2-7; the D gene is possibly TRBD1 (5 bases). Germline-derived CDR1 and CDR2 are SGHDT and YYEEEE. The CDR3 totals 15 residues. Trimming took off 1 base at V and 3 bases at J, with 14 bases between the two ends.

This clonotype was seen more than once but under ten times. The chain combines TRBV24-1 with TRBJ2-1; 8 bases match TRBD2. Germline V gene data show CDR1 as KGHDR and CDR2 as SFDVKD. V was pared by 6 bases and J by 10 bases, with 1 base of the junction left unmatched. The CDR3 covers 11 residues. The CDR3 reads CATSLAGEQFF. As DNA, the CDR3 is TGTGCCACCAGTTTAGCGGGAGAGCAGTTCTTC.

A word on this clonotype: The junction does not match germline at one end; this may be a read error. The rearrangement links TRBV7-2 to TRBJ1-1; no clear D gene. Looked up from germline, CDR1 is SGHTA and CDR2 is FQGNSA. The CDR3 extends over 17 amino acids. The CDR3 loop is CASSSGDYQRRNTETFF. The CDR3 DNA sequence: TGTGCCAGCAGCTCCGGCGATTACCAGCGGAGGAACACTGAAACTTTCTTT.

V usage is TRBV7-3 and J usage is TRBJ1-1; D unresolved. In germline, CDR1 is SGHTA, CDR2 FQGTGA. Trimming shortened V by 5 bases and J by 1 base, and 11 bases separated the two germline ends. This CDR3 contains 14 residues. CDR3 DNA: TGTGCCAGCAGCCACGGCGGCAAGAACACTGAAGCTTTCTTT. Its protein is CASSHGGKNTEAFF.

The gene calls are TRBV28 and TRBJ2-1, with 8 positions matching TRBD1. J lost 7 bases, V lost 9 bases, and 5 bases had no gene match. This CDR3 has 12 residues. Germline-derived CDR1 and CDR2 are MDHEN and SYDVKM. The CDR3 loop reads CARDRGRNEQFF. CDR3 bases: TGTGCCAGAGACAGGGGCAGGAATGAGCAGTTCTTC.

This chain uses TRBV5-1 with TRBJ1-4; 7 bases are shared with TRBD1. CDR1 is SGHRS and CDR2 is YFSETQ in the germline V gene. The CDR3 is made up of 15 amino acids. Unmatched junction bases numbered 7, after V lost 4 bases and J lost 4 bases. The CDR3 DNA reads TGCGCCAGCAGCCAACAGGGGCTGATTAATGAAAAACTGTTTTTT. Protein: CASSQQGLINEKLFF.

The rearrangement joins TRBV2 to TRBJ2-7; D perhaps matches TRBD1 (6 bases). The CDR3 contains 12 residues. V was pared by 8 bases and J by 6 bases, with 14 bases between. Germline loops: CDR1 SNHLY, CDR2 FYNNEI. The CDR3 region has the DNA TGTGCCAGCGGGCAGGGGACAACCGAGCAGTACTTC. It codes for CASGQGTTEQYF.